This T cell receptor (beta chain) was captured by sequencing in a study of blood T cell repertoires in COVID-19. The CDR3 sequence is 13 residues long. The V end lost 10 bases, the J end lost 5 bases, and 15 bases lay between the germline ends. Germline loops: CDR1 MDHEN, CDR2 SYDVKM. Methods used by the authors: Reference gene primer amplification gave nucleated cell count estimates. Data came from immunoSEQ multiplex PCR; TCRdb stores just in-frame clones and leaves some out. V, J and clone size are those of that table, while D and trimming were read from the DNA. Among 110,000 or so clones listed, 70% to 80% were seen once. Only one count was recorded for this clone.

The sequence derives from a man in his fifties or sixties with acute or convalescent COVID-19. The rearrangement uses TRBV28 and TRBJ1-5; D is perhaps TRBD1 (6 bases). Source material: peripheral blood. CDR3 sequence: CATTRTADQPQHF. DNA of the CDR3: TGTGCCACTACTCGGACAGCCGATCAGCCCCAGCATTTT. Drawing the rest from reference TRBV28 and TRBJ1-5, the complete variable domain is DVKVTQSSRYLVKRTGEKVFLECVQDMDHENMFWYRQDPGLGLRLIYFSYDVKMKEKGDIPEGYSVSREKKERFSLILESASTNQTSMYLCATTRTADQPQHFGDGTRLSIL.